The 28 T cell receptor beta chains below were found in one sample sequenced in a study of OX40 agonist ivuxolimab in advanced cancers. Clones were sequenced by immunoSEQ multiplex PCR, and TCRdb holds only the in-frame ones, with some missing. The data show approximately 60,000 clones, with around four fifths seen just once and more than 2% held by the top ten. The input for sequencing was CD4+ or CD8+ T cells sorted from blood, taken in a trial of the OX40 agonist ivuxolimab. Source of these receptors: an adult with an advanced solid tumor such as melanoma, head and neck, liver or kidney cancer.

The J gene is TRBJ1-1, the V gene TRBV19; D perhaps matches TRBD1 (5 bases). The CDR3 length is 14 residues. With 4 bases removed from V and 1 base from J, the gap between germline ends came to 10 bases. Looked up from germline, CDR1 is LNHDA and CDR2 is SQIVND (reference sequence). The CDR3 spells CASSTGIWNTEAFF. The CDR3 DNA reads as TGTGCCAGTAGTACAGGGATTTGGAACACTGAAGCTTTCTTT.

The CDR3 loop reads CASSLVPLAGGSEQYF. The CDR3 nucleotides are TGTGCCAGCAGCTTAGTCCCACTAGCGGGAGGTAGTGAGCAGTACTTC. V is TRBV5-6 and J is TRBJ2-7, with 12 nucleotides matching TRBD2. The CDR3 extends over 16 amino acids. Germline V CDR1 and CDR2: SGHDT, YYEEEE. Trimming removed 2 bases from V and 7 bases from J; junction bases left unmatched: 10.

This clone was detected once. Other DNA sequences in this specimen translate into the identical CDR3. For the CDR3, the DNA is TGTGCCAGCAGCTCCCAGGACTATGGCTACACCTTC. Its translation is CASSSQDYGYTF. The chain employs TRBV11-2 and TRBJ1-2; D is undetermined. The length of the CDR3 is 12 residues. V gave up 4 bases and J gave up 3 bases, with 6 bases separating them. Germline lookup yields CDR1 SGHAT and CDR2 FQNNGV.

The V and J genes are TRBV11-2 and TRBJ2-1; D is uncertain. Germline V lookup: CDR1 SGHAT, CDR2 FQNNGV. This CDR3 comprises 14 residues. The ends were cut back, 1 base at V and 2 bases at J, with 6 bases in the middle. CDR3 in amino acids: CASSLGLTYNEQFF. CDR3 DNA sequence: TGTGCCAGCAGCTTAGGGTTAACCTACAATGAGCAGTTCTTC.

This clone was seen once. The V and J genes are TRBV7-3 and TRBJ2-7; the D is unclear. This CDR3 spans 10 amino acids. In germline, CDR1 is SGHTA, CDR2 FQGTGA. V lost 11 bases, J lost 3 bases, and 8 bases lay in between. For the CDR3, the DNA is TGTGCCTATTTTGACTACGAGCAGTACTTC. Translating it yields CAYFDYEQYF.

The V call is TRBV11-3, the J call TRBJ2-1, with D perhaps matching TRBD1 (5 bases). Per germline, CDR1 SGHNT and CDR2 YENEEA. Trimming took 5 bases from V and 8 from J, leaving 13 bases between them. The CDR3 has 13 amino acids. The CDR3 DNA sequence: TGTGCCAGCAGCCCCAACAGGTGGCATGAGCAGTTCTTC. It specifies CASSPNRWHEQFF. Complete variable domain (other parts from reference TRBV11-3 and TRBJ2-1): EAGVVQSPRYKIIEKKQPVAFWCNPISGHNTLYWYLQNLGQGPELLIRYENEEAVDDSQLPKDRFSAERLKGVDSTLKIQPAELGDSAVYLCASSPNRWHEQFFGPGTRLTVL.

The genes are TRBV7-6 and TRBJ2-7; 9 bases are a match to TRBD1. The CDR3 is 15 residues long. The ends lost 5 bases at V and 3 bases at J; junction bases unmatched: 8. Germline V gives CDR1 SGHVS, CDR2 FNYEAQ. The CDR3 region has the DNA TGTGCCAGCAGCCCACCGGGACAGGGCAACTACGAGCAGTACTTC. It encodes CASSPPGQGNYEQYF.

In its sample, this clone was seen a few times. The rearrangement uses TRBV7-2 and TRBJ1-2, with TRBD1 as a possible D gene (6 bases). This CDR3 comprises 12 residues. Trimming cost V 5 bases and J 5 bases, with 9 bases left between them. The germline V gene has CDR1 SGHTA and CDR2 FQGNSA. The CDR3 is CASSPQGYGYTF. As DNA, the CDR3 is TGTGCCAGCAGCCCACAGGGATATGGCTACACCTTC.

In this sample, this clone turned up a few times. The genes are TRBV10-1 and TRBJ2-7; 11 bases are shared with TRBD1. V dropped 8 bases and J dropped 7; count of bases not matched to a gene: 7. The CDR3 is 13 amino acids. Germline values: CDR1 WNHNN, CDR2 SYGVQD (reference sequence). CDR3 DNA sequence: TGCGCCAGCTCCCGGGACAGGGGGAGGGAGCAGTACTTC. This gives the protein CASSRDRGREQYF.

The gene calls are TRBV9 and TRBJ2-2, with D possibly TRBD2 on 5 matching bases. The CDR3 runs 14 residues. Trimming stripped 3 bases from V and 1 base from J, with 7 bases between. Germline V gives CDR1 SGDLS, CDR2 YYNGEE. CDR3 residues: CASSARENTGELFF. Written as DNA, the CDR3 is TGTGCCAGCAGCGCCCGGGAGAACACCGGGGAGCTGTTTTTT.

The CDR3 here is CASSLVGSEGNQPQHF. The CDR3 nucleotides are TGTGCCAGCAGCTTAGTAGGGTCGGAGGGCAATCAGCCCCAGCATTTT. The chain carries TRBV7-9 and TRBJ1-5; unclear D gene. The CDR3 runs to 16 residues. The germline gives CDR1 SEHNR, CDR2 FQNEAQ (reference sequence). V lost 1 base and J 2 bases, leaving 12 bases between the germline ends.

This rearrangement joins TRBV7-2 to TRBJ2-5; the match to TRBD2 covers 9 bases. CDR3 length: 17 residues. CDR1 is SGHTA and CDR2 is FQGNSA in the germline V gene. V trimming: 1 base; J trimming: 2 bases; junction bases outside the gene matches: 8. CDR3 amino acids: CASSLGLAGMLQETQYF. The CDR3 coding sequence is TGTGCCAGCAGCTTAGGGCTAGCGGGGATGTTACAAGAGACCCAGTACTTC.

This chain connects TRBV11-3 to TRBJ2-7; D uncertain. Per germline, CDR1 SGHNT and CDR2 YENEEA. The CDR3 has 16 residues. Trimming took off 4 bases at V and 6 bases at J, with 22 bases between the two ends. CDR3 loop: CASSSLPTGRGTEQYF. The DNA for the CDR3 is TGTGCCAGCAGCTCCCTCCCGACCGGGCGCGGAACCGAGCAGTACTTC.

The chain uses TRBV4-3 and TRBJ1-4; no reliable D call. V lost 0 bases to trimming and J lost 4 bases, with 9 bases between them. The CDR3 consists of 15 residues. CDR1 and CDR2 from the germline V gene are LGHNA and YSLEER. The CDR3, as DNA: TGCGCCAGCAGCCAAGAGCCAGCTTTTAATGAAAAACTGTTTTTT. This translates into CASSQEPAFNEKLFF.

The V gene is TRBV6-5, the J gene TRBJ1-2, with 8 bases lining up with TRBD1. Trimming took 2 bases from V and 2 from J; bases not matched to a gene: 1. The length of the CDR3 is 14 residues. Germline V gives CDR1 MNHEY, CDR2 SVGAGI. CDR3 loop: CASSYRTGNYGYTF. In nucleotides, the CDR3 is TGTGCCAGCAGTTACCGGACAGGGAACTATGGCTACACCTTC.

J is TRBJ2-1 and V is TRBV5-4; TRBD2 matches at 8 bases. Trimming took 4 bases from V and 5 from J; bases not matched to a gene: 8. CDR3 length: 15 residues. Germline loops: CDR1 SGHNT, CDR2 YYREEE (reference sequence). For the CDR3, the DNA is TGTGCCAGCAGCACCCTTTGGCGGGAGGACAATGAGCAGTTCTTC. This translates into CASSTLWREDNEQFF.

V is TRBV6-1 and J is TRBJ2-1; no clear D. CDR3 length equals 13 residues. Germline loops: CDR1 MNHNS, CDR2 SASEGT. With 10 bases removed from V and 1 base from J, the gap between germline ends came to 11 bases. CDR3 nucleotide sequence: TGTGCCACATCGCGGCAATCCTACAATGAGCAGTTCTTC. Translated, it gives CATSRQSYNEQFF.

The CDR3, as DNA: TGTGCCAGCAGTTACCCGGGACAGGGCAATCAGCCCCAGCATTTT. It encodes CASSYPGQGNQPQHF. The V and J genes are TRBV27 and TRBJ1-5; 8 nucleotides match TRBD1. Germline CDR1 reads MNHEY; CDR2 reads SMNVEV (reference sequence). The junction had 4 bases not matched to a gene; V was cut back by 4 bases and J by 2 bases. This CDR3 comprises 15 residues.

The CDR3 spells CATSLLAGVDTQYF. The CDR3 DNA reads TGTGCCACCAGCCTACTAGCGGGAGTTGATACGCAGTATTTT. This chain joins TRBV10-3 and TRBJ2-3, with 11 positions matching TRBD2. The CDR3 contains 14 residues. V lost 10 bases and J lost 6; bases outside the gene matches: 9. Germline assignment: CDR1 ENHRY and CDR2 SYGVKD.

The rearrangement uses TRBV7-2 and TRBJ1-1, with D tentatively TRBD1 (5 bases). V lost 5 bases to trimming and J lost 7 bases, with 17 bases between them. Germline CDR1 is SGHTA and CDR2 is FQGNSA. CDR3 length: 14 residues. The CDR3 nucleotides read TGTGCCAGCAGCCCCGGGGCTTGGTGGGGTGAAGCTTTCTTT. Its protein product is CASSPGAWWGEAFF.

The chain combines TRBV10-3 with TRBJ2-5; D may be TRBD1 (6 bases). The V gene lost 4 bases and the J gene lost 5 bases, with 14 bases spanning the gap. CDR3 length: 14 residues. Germline V lookup: CDR1 ENHRY, CDR2 SYGVKD. CDR3 loop: CAISATGLGETQYF. Here the CDR3 DNA reads TGTGCCATCAGTGCCACAGGGCTAGGGGAGACCCAGTACTTC.

The rearrangement joins TRBV5-1 to TRBJ1-2; D unclear. This CDR3 has 16 residues. Germline CDR1 and CDR2: SGHRS and YFSETQ. V lost 0 bases and J lost 3, with 15 bases in between. Here the CDR3 reads CASSLDYRPSYYGYTF. The CDR3 bases are TGCGCCAGCAGCTTGGATTACAGACCATCCTACTATGGCTACACCTTC.

The chain has TRBV2 and TRBJ1-2; 10 positions agree with TRBD1. V lost 6 bases to trimming and J lost 3 bases; unmatched junction nucleotides: 7. CDR3 length: 15 residues. CDR1 SNHLY and CDR2 FYNNEI come from the germline V gene. The CDR3 region has the DNA TGTGCCAGCAGAATCCCCGGGACAGGGGACTATGGCTACACCTTC. Protein sequence: CASRIPGTGDYGYTF.

This chain uses TRBV7-8 with TRBJ1-1; D is perhaps TRBD1 (5 bases). The V gene lost 2 bases and the J gene lost 8 bases, with 12 bases spanning the gap. Germline V gene lookup returns CDR1 SGHVS and CDR2 FQNEAQ. The CDR3 covers 13 residues. The DNA of the CDR3 is TGTGCCAGCAGCTTACTTCCAGGGAGAGAAGCTTTCTTT. This translates into CASSLLPGREAFF.

This chain connects TRBV7-9 to TRBJ1-2, with D unclear. The CDR3 has 11 amino acids. Between the trimmed V and J ends, which lost 1 base and 6 bases, there was a span of 3 bases. Germline V gene data show CDR1 as SEHNR and CDR2 as FQNEAQ (reference sequence). CDR3: CASSLGDGYTF. For the CDR3, the DNA is TGTGCCAGCAGCTTAGGAGATGGCTACACCTTC.

This chain links TRBV11-1 with TRBJ1-1; tentatively, D is TRBD1 (6 bases). Germline CDR1 reads SGHAT; CDR2 reads FQDESV (reference sequence). The CDR3 contains 14 residues. Trimming took 5 bases from V and 1 from J, leaving 11 bases between them. The CDR3 DNA is TGTGCCAGCAGCGTAGAACAGGGGAACACTGAAGCTTTCTTT. It encodes CASSVEQGNTEAFF.

The chain joins TRBV18 to TRBJ2-7, with D uncertain. The ends were cut back, 3 bases at V and 2 bases at J, with 8 bases in the middle. The germline CDR1 and CDR2 sequences are KGHSH and LQKENI. The CDR3 loop spans 13 amino acids. The CDR3 region is CASSPNPAYEQYF. The CDR3 bases are TGTGCCAGCTCACCCAACCCGGCCTACGAGCAGTACTTC.

This chain connects TRBV19 to TRBJ1-2, with D possibly matching TRBD1 (5 bases). The CDR3 length is 14 residues. V shed 6 bases and J shed 5 bases, with 16 bases lying between them. Germline-derived CDR1 and CDR2 are LNHDA and SQIVND (reference sequence). The CDR3 protein is CASRQTTVAYGYTF. The CDR3 DNA follows: TGTGCCAGTAGACAAACGACAGTAGCTTATGGCTACACCTTC.